Below, one TCR beta chain is given with its context. What it recognizes is unknown. MiXCR was run by TCRdb on the reads, yielding one entry per CDR3 protein. This table holds 60,000 to 70,000 distinct CDR3 sequences, about 50% found once. This sample was taken from a study of type 1 regulatory T cells. The CDR3 is 15 amino acids. Germline lookup yields CDR1 SGHKS and CDR2 YYEKEE (reference sequence). V lost 2 bases, J lost 0 bases, and 8 bases lay in between. This receptor was identified in a human donor in good health. The chain couples TRBV5-5 to TRBJ1-4, with D perhaps TRBD1 (5 bases). The sequencing sample was made of cultured non-Tr1 T cells, either the whole culture or a sorted T cell fraction (not recorded which). CDR3 coding DNA: TGTGCCAGCAGCTTACTGACAGCAACTAATGAAAAACTGTTTTTT. Protein: CASSLLTATNEKLFF.